The 3 T cell receptor beta chains listed next were all sequenced from one sample in a study of response to subunit inactivated influenza vaccine. Using its own MiXCR run on the RT-PCR reads, TCRdb lists one record per CDR3 protein. Found here are a few hundred thousand distinct CDR3 sequences, 12% of them singletons; the top ten hold approximately 8.3%. The material was non-naive T cells sorted from PBMCs, obtained 14 to 15 days before vaccination. The receptors here all came from a man aged 45-60 years who received an inactivated influenza vaccine.

V gene TRBV28 combines with J gene TRBJ2-7, with 8 bases identical to TRBD2. Per germline, CDR1 MDHEN and CDR2 SYDVKM. The J segment lost 7 bases and the V segment lost 4 bases, leaving 15 bases of the junction unmatched. This CDR3 is built from 16 residues. The chain's CDR3 is CASSSPPGLEEREQYF. The CDR3 nucleotides are TGTGCCAGCAGTTCACCCCCGGGACTAGAGGAGAGGGAGCAGTACTTC.

The chain carries TRBV7-2 and TRBJ2-5; tentative D call: TRBD2 (6 bases). The CDR3 consists of 15 residues. V was trimmed by 6 bases and J by 5 bases, leaving 19 bases between them. The germline CDR1 and CDR2 sequences are SGHTA and FQGNSA. CDR3 coding DNA: TGTGCCAGCAGATACAGAGGGGAGGAAGGGGAGACCCAGTACTTC. It codes for CASRYRGEEGETQYF. Full variable domain (outside the CDR3, taken from reference TRBV7-2 and TRBJ2-5): GAGVSQSPSNKVTEKGKDVELRCDPISGHTALYWYRQSLGQGLEFLIYFQGNSAPDKSGLPSDRFSAERTGGSVSTLTIQRTQQEDSAVYLCASRYRGEEGETQYFGPGTRLLVL.

The rearrangement uses TRBV10-3 and TRBJ2-1; D may be TRBD2 (5 bases). V lost 4 bases to trimming and J lost 15 bases, with 16 bases between them. Germline assignment: CDR1 ENHRY and CDR2 SYGVKD. This CDR3 comprises 12 residues. This CDR3 is CAISAGESVWFF. CDR3 coding DNA: TGTGCCATCAGTGCCGGGGAGTCGGTATGGTTCTTC.